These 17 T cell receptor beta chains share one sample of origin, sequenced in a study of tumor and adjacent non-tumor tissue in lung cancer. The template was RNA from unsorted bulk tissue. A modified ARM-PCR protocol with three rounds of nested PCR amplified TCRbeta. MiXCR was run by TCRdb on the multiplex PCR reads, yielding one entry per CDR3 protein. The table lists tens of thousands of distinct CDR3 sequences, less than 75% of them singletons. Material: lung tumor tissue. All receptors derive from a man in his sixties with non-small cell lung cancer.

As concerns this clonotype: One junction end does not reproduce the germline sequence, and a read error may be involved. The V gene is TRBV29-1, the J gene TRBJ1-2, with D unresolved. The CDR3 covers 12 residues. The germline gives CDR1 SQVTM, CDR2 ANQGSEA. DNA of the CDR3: TGCAGCGCGCAGACCTACTACTATGGTTACACCTTC. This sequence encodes CSAQTYYYGYTF.

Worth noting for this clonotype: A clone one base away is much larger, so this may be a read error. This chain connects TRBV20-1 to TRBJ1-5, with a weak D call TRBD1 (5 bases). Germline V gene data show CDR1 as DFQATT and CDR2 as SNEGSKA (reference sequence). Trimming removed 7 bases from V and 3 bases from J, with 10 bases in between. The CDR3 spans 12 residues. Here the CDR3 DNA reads TGCAGTGTTAGGGGTCCCAATCAGCCCCAGCATTTT. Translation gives CSVRGPNQPQHF.

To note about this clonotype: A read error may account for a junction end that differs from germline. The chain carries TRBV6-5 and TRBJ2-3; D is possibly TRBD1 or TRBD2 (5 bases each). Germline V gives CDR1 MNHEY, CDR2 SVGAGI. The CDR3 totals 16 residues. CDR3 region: CTSSYRPGPSTDTQYF. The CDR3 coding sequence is TGTACCAGCAGTTACCGCCCGGGACCTTCCACGGATACGCAGTATTTT.

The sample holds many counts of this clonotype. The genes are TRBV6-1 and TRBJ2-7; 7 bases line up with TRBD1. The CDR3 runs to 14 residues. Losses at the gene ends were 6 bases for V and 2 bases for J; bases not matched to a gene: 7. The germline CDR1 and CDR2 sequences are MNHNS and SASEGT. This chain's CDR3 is CASRETGTAYEQYF. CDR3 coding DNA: TGTGCCAGCAGGGAGACAGGGACGGCCTACGAGCAGTACTTC.

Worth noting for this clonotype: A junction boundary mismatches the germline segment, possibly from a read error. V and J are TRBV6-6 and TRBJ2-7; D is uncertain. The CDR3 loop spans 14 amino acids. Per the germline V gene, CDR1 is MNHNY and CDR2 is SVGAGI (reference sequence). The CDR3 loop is CTSSYRTGSYEQYF. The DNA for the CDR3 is TGTACCAGCAGTTACCGAACGGGCTCCTACGAGCAGTACTTC.

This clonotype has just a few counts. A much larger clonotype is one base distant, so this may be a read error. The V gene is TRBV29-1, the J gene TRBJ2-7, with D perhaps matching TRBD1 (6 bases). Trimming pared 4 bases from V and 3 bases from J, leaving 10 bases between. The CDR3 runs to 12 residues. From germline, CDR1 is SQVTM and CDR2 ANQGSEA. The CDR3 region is CSVVVRGYEQYF. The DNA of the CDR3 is TGCAGCGTTGTTGTCAGGGGCTACGAGCAGTACTTC.

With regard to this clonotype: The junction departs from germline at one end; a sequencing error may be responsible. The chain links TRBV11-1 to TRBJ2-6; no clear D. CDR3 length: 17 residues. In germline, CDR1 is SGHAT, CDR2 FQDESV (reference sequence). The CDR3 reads CASGFHPGIFGANVLTF. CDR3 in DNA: TGTGCCAGCGGCTTTCACCCTGGTATCTTTGGGGCCAACGTCCTGACTTTC.

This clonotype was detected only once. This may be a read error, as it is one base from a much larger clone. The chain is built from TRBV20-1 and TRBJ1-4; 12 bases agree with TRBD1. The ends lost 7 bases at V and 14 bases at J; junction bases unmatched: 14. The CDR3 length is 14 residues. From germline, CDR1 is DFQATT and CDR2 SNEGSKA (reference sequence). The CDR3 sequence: CSGSGDRGREGLFF. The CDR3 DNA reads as TGCAGTGGTTCCGGGGACAGGGGGCGCGAAGGGCTGTTTTTT.

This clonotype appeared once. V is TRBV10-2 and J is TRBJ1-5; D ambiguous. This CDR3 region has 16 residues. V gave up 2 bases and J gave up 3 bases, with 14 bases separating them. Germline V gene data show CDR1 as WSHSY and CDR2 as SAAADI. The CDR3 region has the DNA TGCGCCAGCAGTGAGACGGGTGGGGTTGACAATCAGCCCCAGCATTTT. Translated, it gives CASSETGGVDNQPQHF.

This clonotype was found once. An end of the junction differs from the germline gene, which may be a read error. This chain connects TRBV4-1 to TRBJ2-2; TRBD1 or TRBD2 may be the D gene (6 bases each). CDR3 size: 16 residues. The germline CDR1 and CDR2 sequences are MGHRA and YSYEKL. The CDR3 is CAISQVGGGNSGELFF. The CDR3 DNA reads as TGCGCCATCAGCCAAGTAGGGGGAGGTAACTCCGGGGAGCTGTTTTTT.

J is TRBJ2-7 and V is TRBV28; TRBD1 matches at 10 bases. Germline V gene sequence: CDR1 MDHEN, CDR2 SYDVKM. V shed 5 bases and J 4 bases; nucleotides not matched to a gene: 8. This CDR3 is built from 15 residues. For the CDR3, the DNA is TGTGCCAGCAGTAAACCGGGACAGGGGATTTACGAGCAGTACTTC. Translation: CASSKPGQGIYEQYF.

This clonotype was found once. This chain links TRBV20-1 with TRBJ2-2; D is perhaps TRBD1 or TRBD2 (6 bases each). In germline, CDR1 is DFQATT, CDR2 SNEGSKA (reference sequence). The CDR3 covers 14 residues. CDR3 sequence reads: CNAAEGEYVGELFF. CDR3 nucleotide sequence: TGCAATGCCGCGGAGGGGGAGTATGTCGGAGAGCTGTTTTTT.

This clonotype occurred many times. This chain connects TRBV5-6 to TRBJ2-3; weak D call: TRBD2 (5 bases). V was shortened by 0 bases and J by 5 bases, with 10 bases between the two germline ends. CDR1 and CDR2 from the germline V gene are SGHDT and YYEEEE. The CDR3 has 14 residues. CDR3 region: CASSLGGLRDTQYF. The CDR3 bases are TGTGCCAGCAGCTTGGGAGGGTTGCGAGATACGCAGTATTTT.

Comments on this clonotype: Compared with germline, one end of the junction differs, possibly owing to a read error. This CDR3 is CASSYLTLTAKNTGAFF. CDR3 in DNA: TGTGCCAGCAGTTACTTAACCTTGACAGCTAAGAACACTGGAGCTTTCTTT. The rearrangement joins TRBV6-5 to TRBJ1-1; D is possibly TRBD1 (5 bases). The length of the CDR3 is 17 residues. In germline, CDR1 is MNHEY, CDR2 SVGAGI.

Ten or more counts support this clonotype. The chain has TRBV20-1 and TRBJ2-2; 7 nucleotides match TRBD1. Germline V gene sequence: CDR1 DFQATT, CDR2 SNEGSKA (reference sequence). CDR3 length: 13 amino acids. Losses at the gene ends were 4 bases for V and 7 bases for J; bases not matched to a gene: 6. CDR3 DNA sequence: TGCAGTGCTACCCCGACAGGGATCGGGGAGCTGTTTTTT. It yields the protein CSATPTGIGELFF.

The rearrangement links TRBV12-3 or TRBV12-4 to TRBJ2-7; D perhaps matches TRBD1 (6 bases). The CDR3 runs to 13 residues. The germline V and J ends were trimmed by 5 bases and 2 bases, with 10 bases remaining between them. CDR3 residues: CASSGDIAYEQYF. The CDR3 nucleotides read TGTGCCAGCAGTGGGGACATTGCCTACGAGCAGTACTTC.

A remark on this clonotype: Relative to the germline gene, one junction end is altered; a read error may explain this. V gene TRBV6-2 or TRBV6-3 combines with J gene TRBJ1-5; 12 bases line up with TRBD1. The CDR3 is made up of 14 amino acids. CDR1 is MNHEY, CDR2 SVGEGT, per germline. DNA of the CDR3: TGTGCCAGCAGTTCACTGGGACAGGGGGCCCTTTCGTATTTT. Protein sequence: CASSSLGQGALSYF.